This T cell receptor beta chain was recorded in a study of T cells expressing NK-cell markers. As for the study in general: HCMV seropositivity marked seven of the eight sequenced donors; one was seronegative.

CDR3 size: 15 residues. Germline-derived CDR1 and CDR2 are DFQATT and SNEGSKA (reference sequence). TCRdb reanalyzed the 5' RACE reads, giving one entry per CDR3 protein sequence and no DNA. The table lists 120,000 to 150,000 distinct CDR3 sequences, with approximately 12% in the top ten. The chain links TRBV20-1 to TRBJ2-1; without DNA, the TCRdb call of TRBD2 cannot be checked. The TCR was taken from a man aged 18 to 29 in good health. The sample comprised blood T cells: a sorted CD56 or NKG2C T cell subset, CD4+ or CD8+ T cells, or bulk PBMC T cells (not recorded which). This CDR3 is CSVGSGRAFGNEQFF.